These 16 T cell receptor beta chains were all obtained from the same sample, sequenced in a study of human CD8 memory T cell subsets. Construction of TCR beta libraries was accomplished by means of UMI-labeled 5' RACE. No DNA is given; TCRdb re-called the 5' RACE reads and lists each CDR3 protein once. The sample's table shows 8,500 to 14,000 distinct CDR3 sequences. Sample: CD8+ T cells from PBMCs. Receptors were obtained from a human donor in good health.

The chain employs TRBV7-9 and TRBJ2-3. The germline V gene encodes CDR1 SEHNR and CDR2 FQNEAQ (reference sequence). The length of the CDR3 is 13 residues. The CDR3: CASSFGYPDTQYF.

The chain employs TRBV13 and TRBJ2-3; TCRdb returns TRBD2, unconfirmable since there is no DNA. The CDR3 runs to 17 residues. Germline V CDR1 and CDR2: PRHDT, FYEKMQ (reference sequence). The CDR3 loop reads CASSSFGELAGTDTQYF.

This rearrangement joins TRBV20-1 to TRBJ2-1; absent DNA, TCRdb's TRBD2 call cannot be checked. Looked up from germline, CDR1 is DFQATT and CDR2 is SNEGSKA (reference sequence). CDR3 length equals 19 residues. The CDR3 loop is CSARDLFPSGRSSYNEQFF.

The chain uses TRBV24-1 and TRBJ2-1; no DNA is available, so the TRBD2 call from TCRdb remains unchecked. There are 13 residues in the CDR3. Germline V gene sequence: CDR1 KGHDR, CDR2 SFDVKD. The CDR3 region is CATSVAEQTEQFF.

The chain joins TRBV7-8 to TRBJ2-3. The germline V gene has CDR1 SGHVS and CDR2 FQNEAQ. This CDR3 is 12 amino acids long. This CDR3 is CASRESTDTQYF.

This chain links TRBV11-2 with TRBJ2-7; absent DNA, TCRdb's TRBD1 call cannot be checked. This CDR3 is 15 amino acids long. Germline CDR1 reads SGHAT; CDR2 reads FQNNGV. The CDR3 here is CASSLAWDRVYEQYF. Combining the CDR3 with reference TRBV11-2 and TRBJ2-7 gives the whole variable domain EAGVAQSPRYKIIEKRQSVAFWCNPISGHATLYWYQQILGQGPKLLIQFQNNGVVDDSQLPKDRFSAERLKGVDSTLKIQPAKLEDSAVYLCASSLAWDRVYEQYFGPGTRLTVT.

Its frequency marks this clonotype as medium-sized. This chain links TRBV7-9 with TRBJ2-7; absent DNA, TCRdb's TRBD1 call cannot be checked. CDR3 length equals 19 residues. CDR1 SEHNR and CDR2 FQNEAQ come from the germline V gene (reference sequence). Here the CDR3 reads CASSSPGPDRGLYPYEQYF.

V gene TRBV2 combines with J gene TRBJ2-5. This CDR3 is 14 amino acids long. The germline V gene has CDR1 SNHLY and CDR2 FYNNEI. This CDR3 is CASSIQSSQETQYF.

The chain recombines TRBV2 with TRBJ2-3. This CDR3 is 15 amino acids long. Germline V gene sequence: CDR1 SNHLY, CDR2 FYNNEI. CDR3: CASSRGVFRTDTQYF.

This chain's CDR3 is CASSFSSGTYEQYF. The V and J genes are TRBV27 and TRBJ2-7; the D call of TRBD1 rests on TCRdb alone, since no DNA is present to check it. From germline, CDR1 is MNHEY and CDR2 SMNVEV (reference sequence). The CDR3 runs 14 residues.

The chain is built from TRBV28 and TRBJ2-7. In germline, CDR1 is MDHEN, CDR2 SYDVKM. The CDR3 sequence is 12 residues long. CDR3 amino acids: CASSLVLYEQYF.

The CDR3 reads CASSQDTSYEQYF. The chain uses TRBV4-3 and TRBJ2-7. The CDR3 contains 13 residues. Per the germline V gene, CDR1 is LGHNA and CDR2 is YSLEER.

The rearrangement uses TRBV3-1 and TRBJ2-7. The CDR3 totals 13 residues. In germline, CDR1 is LGHDT, CDR2 YNNKEL (reference sequence). CDR3 in amino acids: CASSQRMSDEQYF.

V gene TRBV9 combines with J gene TRBJ2-1. This CDR3 spans 13 amino acids. CDR1 is SGDLS and CDR2 is YYNGEE in the germline V gene. The CDR3 loop is CASSVVLGNEQFF. Using reference TRBV9 and TRBJ2-1 for the parts outside the CDR3, the full variable domain is DSGVTQTPKHLITATGQRVTLRCSPRSGDLSVYWYQQSLDQGLQFLIQYYNGEERAKGNILERFSAQQFPDLHSELNLSSLELGDSALYFCASSVVLGNEQFFGPGTRLTVL.

V is TRBV20-1 and J is TRBJ2-7; TCRdb calls TRBD1, which cannot be checked without DNA. This CDR3 has 14 amino acids. Per the germline V gene, CDR1 is DFQATT and CDR2 is SNEGSKA (reference sequence). CDR3 region: CSARGWGEGYEQYF.

The rearrangement uses TRBV4-1 and TRBJ1-4; TCRdb picks TRBD1, but there is no DNA to check that call. CDR3 length: 17 amino acids. Germline loops: CDR1 MGHRA, CDR2 YSYEKL. The CDR3 spells CASSQVQGGGSGEKLFF.